This T cell receptor beta chain was obtained from a study of identical twins. With template switching, a universal primer site was added, and the cDNA carried unique molecular identifiers. TCRdb processed the 5' RACE reads anew with MiXCR; each CDR3 protein has one entry. In the table there are approximately 680,000 distinct CDR3 sequences, under 8.5% of which are singletons. This clonotype appeared many times. Its specificity is unknown. The germline gives CDR1 SGHDN, CDR2 FVKESK. The CDR3 has 13 residues. V was trimmed by 1 base and J by 11 bases, leaving 12 bases between them. Study results and caveats: Excess sharing by twins proved weaker in beta out-of-frame sequences.

This sample was shared with a second study, whose subject was yellow fever vaccine responses in identical twins.

The TCR sequence derives from a woman under 30 in good health. Specimen: PBMCs. V gene TRBV14 combines with J gene TRBJ1-3; D is unclear. The CDR3, as DNA: TGTGCCAGCAGCCAAGTAGTGGGGATCGCCATATATTTT. It yields the protein CASSQVVGIAIYF.